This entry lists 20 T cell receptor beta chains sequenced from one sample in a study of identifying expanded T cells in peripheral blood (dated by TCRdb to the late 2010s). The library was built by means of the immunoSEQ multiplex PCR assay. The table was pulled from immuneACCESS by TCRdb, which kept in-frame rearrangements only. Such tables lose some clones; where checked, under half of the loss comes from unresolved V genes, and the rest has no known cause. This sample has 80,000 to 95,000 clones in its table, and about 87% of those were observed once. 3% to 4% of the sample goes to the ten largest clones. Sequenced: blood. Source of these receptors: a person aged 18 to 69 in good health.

Here the CDR3 reads CASSYSRGTGELFF. The CDR3 coding sequence is TGTGCCAGCAGTTACTCGAGGGGGACCGGGGAGCTGTTTTTT. V is TRBV6-5 and J is TRBJ2-2, with a tentative D call TRBD1 (6 bases). This CDR3 region has 14 residues. CDR1 MNHEY and CDR2 SVGAGI come from the germline V gene. Trimming removed 0 bases at V and 5 bases at J, with 7 bases between.

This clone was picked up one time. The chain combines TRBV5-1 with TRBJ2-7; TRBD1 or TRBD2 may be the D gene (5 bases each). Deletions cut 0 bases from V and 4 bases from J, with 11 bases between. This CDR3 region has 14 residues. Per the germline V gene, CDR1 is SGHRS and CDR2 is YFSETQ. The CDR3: CASSLGGSPYEQYF. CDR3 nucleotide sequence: TGCGCCAGCAGCTTGGGGGGGTCTCCTTACGAGCAGTACTTC.

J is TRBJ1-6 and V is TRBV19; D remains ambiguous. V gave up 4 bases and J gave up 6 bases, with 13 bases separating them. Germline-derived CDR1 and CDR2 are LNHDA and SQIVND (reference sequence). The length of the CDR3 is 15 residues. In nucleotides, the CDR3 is TGTGCCAGTAGTACGGTCAGGCGTCCTAATTCACCCCTCCACTTT. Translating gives CASSTVRRPNSPLHF.

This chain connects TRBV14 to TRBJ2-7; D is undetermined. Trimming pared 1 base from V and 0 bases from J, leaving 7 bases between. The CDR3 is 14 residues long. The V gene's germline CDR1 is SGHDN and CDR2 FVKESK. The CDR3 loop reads CASSQGIGSYEQYF. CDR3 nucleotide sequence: TGTGCCAGCAGCCAAGGAATAGGCTCCTACGAGCAGTACTTC.

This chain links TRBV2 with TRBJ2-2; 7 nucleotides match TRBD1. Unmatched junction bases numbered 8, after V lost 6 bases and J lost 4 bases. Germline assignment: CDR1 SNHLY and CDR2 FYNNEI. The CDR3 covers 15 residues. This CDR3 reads CASSVGQVATGELFF. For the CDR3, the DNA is TGTGCCAGCAGCGTTGGACAGGTGGCCACCGGGGAGCTGTTTTTT.

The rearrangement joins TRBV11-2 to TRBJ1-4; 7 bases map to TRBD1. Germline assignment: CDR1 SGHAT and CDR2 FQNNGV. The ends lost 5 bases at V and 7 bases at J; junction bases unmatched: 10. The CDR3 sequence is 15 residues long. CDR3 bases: TGTGCCAGCAGCCCAGGGGACAGTATATCTGAAAAACTGTTTTTT. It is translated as CASSPGDSISEKLFF.

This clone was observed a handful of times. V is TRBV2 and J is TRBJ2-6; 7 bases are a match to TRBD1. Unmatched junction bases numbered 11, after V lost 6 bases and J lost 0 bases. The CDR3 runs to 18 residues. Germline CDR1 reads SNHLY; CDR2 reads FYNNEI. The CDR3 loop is CASSDDRARFSGANVLTF. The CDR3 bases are TGTGCCAGCAGCGACGACAGGGCCCGTTTCTCTGGGGCCAACGTCCTGACTTTC.

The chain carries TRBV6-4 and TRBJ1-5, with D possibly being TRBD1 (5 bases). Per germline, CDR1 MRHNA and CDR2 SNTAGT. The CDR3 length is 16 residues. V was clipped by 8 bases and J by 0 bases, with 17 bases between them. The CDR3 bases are TGTGCCAGCCCGCCGGGACGGAAAGTTAGCAATCAGCCCCAGCATTTT. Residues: CASPPGRKVSNQPQHF.

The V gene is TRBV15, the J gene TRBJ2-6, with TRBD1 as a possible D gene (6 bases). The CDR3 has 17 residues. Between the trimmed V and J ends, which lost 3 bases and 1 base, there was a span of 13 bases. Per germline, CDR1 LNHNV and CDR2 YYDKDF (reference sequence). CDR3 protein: CATSSQGIGSGANVLTF. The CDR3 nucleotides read TGTGCCACCAGCAGTCAGGGGATCGGTTCTGGGGCCAACGTCCTGACTTTC.

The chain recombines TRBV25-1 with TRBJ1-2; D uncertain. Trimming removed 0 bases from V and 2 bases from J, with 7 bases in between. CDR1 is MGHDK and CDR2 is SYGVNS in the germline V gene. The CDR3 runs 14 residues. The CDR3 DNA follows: TGTGCCAGCAGTGAATACCCGGGAAACTATGGCTACACCTTC. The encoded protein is CASSEYPGNYGYTF.

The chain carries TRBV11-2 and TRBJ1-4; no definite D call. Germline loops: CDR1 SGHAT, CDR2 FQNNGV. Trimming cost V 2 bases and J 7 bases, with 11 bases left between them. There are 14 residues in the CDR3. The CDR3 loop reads CASSLQTVGEKLFF. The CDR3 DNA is TGTGCCAGCAGCTTACAAACAGTGGGTGAAAAACTGTTTTTT.

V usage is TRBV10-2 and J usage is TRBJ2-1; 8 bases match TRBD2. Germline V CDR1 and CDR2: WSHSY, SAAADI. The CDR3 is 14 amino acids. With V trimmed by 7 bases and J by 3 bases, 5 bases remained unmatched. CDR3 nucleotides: TGCGCCAGCAAGATTCTAGCGGGCTACAATGAGCAGTTCTTC. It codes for CASKILAGYNEQFF.

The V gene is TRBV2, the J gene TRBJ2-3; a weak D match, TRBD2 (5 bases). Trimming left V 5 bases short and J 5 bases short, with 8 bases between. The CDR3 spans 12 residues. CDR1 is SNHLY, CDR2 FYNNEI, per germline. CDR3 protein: CASSQLGDTQYF. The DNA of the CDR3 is TGTGCCAGCAGTCAACTAGGAGATACGCAGTATTTT.

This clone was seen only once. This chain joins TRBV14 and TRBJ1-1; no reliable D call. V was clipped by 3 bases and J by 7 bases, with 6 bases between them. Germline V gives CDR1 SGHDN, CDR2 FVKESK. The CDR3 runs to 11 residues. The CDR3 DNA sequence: TGTGCCAGCAGCCAGAGGCGTGAAGCTTTCTTT. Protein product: CASSQRREAFF.

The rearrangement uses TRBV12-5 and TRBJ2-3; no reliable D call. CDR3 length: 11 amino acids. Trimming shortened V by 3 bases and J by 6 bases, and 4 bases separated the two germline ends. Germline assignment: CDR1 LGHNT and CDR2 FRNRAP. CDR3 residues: CASGFSDTQYF. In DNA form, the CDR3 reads TGTGCTAGTGGTTTCTCGGATACGCAGTATTTT.

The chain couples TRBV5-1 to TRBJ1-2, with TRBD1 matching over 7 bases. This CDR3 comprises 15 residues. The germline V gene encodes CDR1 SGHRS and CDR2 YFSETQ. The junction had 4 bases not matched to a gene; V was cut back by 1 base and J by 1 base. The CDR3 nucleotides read TGCGCCAGCAGCTTGACCGGGACAGATAACTATGGCTACACCTTC. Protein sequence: CASSLTGTDNYGYTF.

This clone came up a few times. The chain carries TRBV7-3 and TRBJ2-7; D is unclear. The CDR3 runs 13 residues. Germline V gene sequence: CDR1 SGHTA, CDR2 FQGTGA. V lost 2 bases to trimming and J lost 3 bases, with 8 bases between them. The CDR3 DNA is TGTGCCAGCAGCTTAGTAACGGGCTACGAGCAGTACTTC. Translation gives CASSLVTGYEQYF. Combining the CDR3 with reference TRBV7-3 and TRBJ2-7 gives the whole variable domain GAGVSQTPSNKVTEKGKYVELRCDPISGHTALYWYRQSLGQGPEFLIYFQGTGAADDSGLPNDRFFAVRPEGSVSTLKIQRTERGDSAVYLCASSLVTGYEQYFGPGTRLTVT.

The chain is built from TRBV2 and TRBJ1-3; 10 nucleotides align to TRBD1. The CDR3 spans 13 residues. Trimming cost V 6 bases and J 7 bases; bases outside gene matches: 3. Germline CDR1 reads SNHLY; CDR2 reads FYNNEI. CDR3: CASRTTGGNTIYF. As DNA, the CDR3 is TGTGCCAGCAGAACGACAGGGGGCAACACCATATATTTT.

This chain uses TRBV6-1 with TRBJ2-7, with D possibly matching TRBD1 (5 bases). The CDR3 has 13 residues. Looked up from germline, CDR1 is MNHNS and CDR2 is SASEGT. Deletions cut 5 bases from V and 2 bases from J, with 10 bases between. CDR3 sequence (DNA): TGTGCCAGCAGTATGACAGAGACCTACGAGCAGTACTTC. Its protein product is CASSMTETYEQYF.

CDR3 residues: CASSFRDRGITEAFF. The CDR3 DNA reads as TGCGCCAGCAGCTTCCGGGACAGGGGGATCACTGAAGCTTTCTTT. The genes are TRBV5-1 and TRBJ1-1; 11 bases agree with TRBD1. V lost 2 bases, J lost 4 bases, and 4 bases stayed unmatched. The CDR3 spans 15 residues. Germline values: CDR1 SGHRS, CDR2 YFSETQ.